Each of the 25 T cell receptor beta chains below was sequenced from the same sample in a study of CD4 and CD8 cells across lung adenocarcinoma regions. TCRdb ran MiXCR on the PCR reads and lists one entry per CDR3 protein. The top ten hold 18% of the sample, which has around 3,300 distinct CDR3 sequences, less than 65% seen once. Source material: CD4+ T cells from the margin of a lung tumor. The receptor source for this set is a female donor with lung adenocarcinoma. The CD4 and CD8 labels of this study may be unreliable.

V usage is TRBV27 and J usage is TRBJ2-5; 7 bases fit TRBD1. The J call may be incorrect, as the DNA end agrees better with TRBJ2-7. The CDR3 has 15 amino acids. Germline CDR1 is MNHEY and CDR2 is SMNVEV (reference sequence). The DNA for the CDR3 is TGTGCCAGCCTGGACAGGCCAGGAATTAATGGCGAGCAGTACTTC. Translation gives CASLDRPGINGEQYF.

This sequence joins TRBV6-1 and TRBJ2-2; D unresolved. This CDR3 contains 15 residues. Trimming removed 7 bases at V and 6 bases at J, with 18 bases between. Germline CDR1 reads MNHNS; CDR2 reads SASEGT. CDR3 in DNA: TGTGCCAGCATGAAAAGCGCCGGAGTCCCCGGGGAGCTGTTTTTT. Its translation: CASMKSAGVPGELFF.

CDR3 DNA: TGTGCCAGTCGCTTTGGCGAAATGGTTGAGCAGTTCTTC. Its translation: CASRFGEMVEQFF. This chain connects TRBV11-2 to TRBJ2-1; D remains unclear. The CDR3 spans 13 residues. From germline, CDR1 is SGHAT and CDR2 FQNNGV. The V end lost 9 bases, the J end lost 9 bases, and 18 bases lay between the germline ends.

V and J are TRBV11-3 and TRBJ2-1, with 10 bases lining up with TRBD2. The J call is doubtful: the DNA matches TRBJ2-7 better. Germline CDR1 is SGHNT and CDR2 is YENEEA. The CDR3 is made up of 20 amino acids. The CDR3 loop reads CASSLELISGASGRYYEQYF. The CDR3 DNA follows: TGTGCCAGCAGCTTAGAGCTGATCTCAGGGGCTAGCGGGAGATACTACGAGCAGTACTTC.

The V gene is TRBV6-5, the J gene TRBJ1-2; tentatively, D is TRBD1 (5 bases). The germline CDR1 and CDR2 sequences are MNHEY and SVGAGI. This CDR3 comprises 15 residues. V lost 3 bases to trimming and J lost 0 bases, with 11 bases between them. The CDR3 spells CASSYGAGSNYGYTF. DNA of the CDR3: TGTGCCAGCAGTTATGGGGCAGGCTCTAACTATGGCTACACCTTC.

The genes are TRBV11-3 and TRBJ2-5, with TRBD1 as a possible D gene (8 bases). The DNA matches TRBJ2-7 better at its end, which makes the J call doubtful. Germline values: CDR1 SGHNT, CDR2 YENEEA. The CDR3 has 14 residues. The CDR3 here is CASSSTGGGYEQYF. CDR3 coding DNA: TGTGCCAGCAGCTCCACAGGGGGGGGGTACGAGCAGTACTTC.

The CDR3 DNA is TGTGCCAGCAACACCCCGACAGGGAGCACCGGGGAGCTGTTTTTT. Residues: CASNTPTGSTGELFF. The chain links TRBV6-1 to TRBJ2-2; 7 bases are a match to TRBD1. J lost 4 bases, V lost 7 bases, and 9 bases had no gene match. The CDR3 contains 15 residues. Germline values: CDR1 MNHNS, CDR2 SASEGT.

This clonotype was seen only once. Here the CDR3 DNA reads TGTGCCAGCCTCGGGCTAGCGGGAGGGCCGGTCACCGGGGAGCTGTTTTTT. As protein: CASLGLAGGPVTGELFF. The V gene is TRBV6-1, the J gene TRBJ2-2; 12 nucleotides align to TRBD2. The germline CDR1 and CDR2 sequences are MNHNS and SASEGT. This CDR3 is 17 amino acids long. The ends lost 8 bases at V and 4 bases at J; junction bases unmatched: 11.

To note about this clonotype: No conserved phenylalanine or tryptophan is present at the end of the CDR3, so a read error is the likely explanation. The chain links TRBV6-1 to TRBJ2-1, with 8 bases identical to TRBD2. CDR1 is MNHNS and CDR2 is SASEGT in the germline V gene. V gave up 6 bases and J gave up 3 bases; unmatched junction bases: 10. The CDR3 totals 16 residues. The CDR3 DNA reads as TGTGCCAGCAGCCGGCAGCGGGAGTATATCTACAATGAGCAGTTCTTA. This translates into CASSRQREYIYNEQFL.

This clonotype was seen more than once but under ten times. The gene calls are TRBV7-8 and TRBJ2-1; 13 bases agree with TRBD2. V lost 4 bases and J lost 3; bases outside the gene matches: 3. The CDR3 has 16 residues. The germline gives CDR1 SGHVS, CDR2 FQNEAQ. The CDR3 DNA reads as TGTGCCAGCAGCTGGGGACTAGCGGGGATCTACAATGAGCAGTTCTTC. Translated, it gives CASSWGLAGIYNEQFF.

V is TRBV7-8 and J is TRBJ2-5; D is ambiguous. V gave up 1 base and J gave up 0 bases, with 3 bases separating them. Germline V gene sequence: CDR1 SGHVS, CDR2 FQNEAQ. This CDR3 region has 13 residues. CDR3 in amino acids: CASSLGYQETQYF. Here the CDR3 DNA reads TGTGCCAGCAGCTTAGGCTACCAAGAGACCCAGTACTTC. The full variable domain, rest sourced from reference TRBV7-8 and TRBJ2-5, is GAGVSQSPRYKVAKRGQDVALRCDPISGHVSLFWYQQALGQGPEFLTYFQNEAQLDKSGLPSDRFFAERPEGSVSTLKIQRTQQEDSAVYLCASSLGYQETQYFGPGTRLLVL.

The V call is TRBV6-5, the J call TRBJ2-5; 10 bases agree with TRBD1. J gave up 4 bases and V 8 bases, and 10 bases lay outside the gene matches. Germline V gene data show CDR1 as MNHEY and CDR2 as SVGAGI. This CDR3 is built from 15 residues. Written as DNA, the CDR3 is TGTGCCAGCGAGGTACTTGGGACAGGGGTAGAGACCCAGTACTTC. Residues: CASEVLGTGVETQYF.

With respect to this clonotype: An end of the junction differs from the germline gene, which may be a read error. The chain combines TRBV6-1 with TRBJ2-4, with D perhaps being TRBD1 or TRBD2 (6 bases each). The germline CDR1 and CDR2 sequences are MNHNS and SASEGT. This CDR3 has 16 amino acids. The CDR3 DNA reads as TGTGCCAGCGCGGGGCTTGGGGGCCGTGCCCAAAACACTCAGTACTTC. This translates into CASAGLGGRAQNTQYF.

The rearrangement links TRBV6-1 to TRBJ1-1, with a tentative D call TRBD1 (6 bases). Germline V gene data show CDR1 as MNHNS and CDR2 as SASEGT. The V gene lost 5 bases and the J gene lost 1 base, with 14 bases spanning the gap. CDR3 size: 15 residues. CDR3 nucleotides: TGTGCCAGCAGTCGCAACAGGGTGGGGAACACTGAAGCTTTCTTT. Amino acids: CASSRNRVGNTEAFF.

The gene calls are TRBV7-2 and TRBJ2-7; TRBD2 aligns across 10 bases. V shed 4 bases and J 7 bases; nucleotides not matched to a gene: 4. The CDR3 extends over 13 amino acids. Germline V gene sequence: CDR1 SGHTA, CDR2 FQGNSA. CDR3 nucleotide sequence: TGTGCCAGCAGCTCCTCTAGCGGGAGTGAGCAGTACTTC. This codes for CASSSSSGSEQYF.

J is TRBJ2-1 and V is TRBV6-5; D is uncertain. The CDR3 extends over 14 amino acids. Trimming shortened V by 0 bases and J by 7 bases, and 10 bases separated the two germline ends. The V gene's germline CDR1 is MNHEY and CDR2 SVGAGI. The CDR3 sequence: CASSYSASWNEQFF. For the CDR3, the DNA is TGTGCCAGCAGTTACTCGGCCAGCTGGAATGAGCAGTTCTTC.

In its sample, this clonotype was seen a few times. This chain joins TRBV7-2 and TRBJ2-7; no firm D call. There are 14 residues in the CDR3. V was clipped by 4 bases and J by 4 bases, with 14 bases between them. Germline CDR1 is SGHTA and CDR2 is FQGNSA. CDR3 sequence (DNA): TGTGCCAGCAGCTCCCCTTATCTCACTTACGAGCAGTACTTC. It is translated as CASSSPYLTYEQYF.

The rearrangement uses TRBV6-8 and TRBJ2-5, with a weak D call TRBD1 (6 bases). Trimming took 2 bases from V and 1 from J, leaving 8 bases between them. Germline V CDR1 and CDR2: MNHGY, SAAAGT. The CDR3 has 14 amino acids. In DNA form, the CDR3 reads TGTGCCAGCAGTTACCCGGACAGCCAAGAGACCCAGTACTTC. Its protein is CASSYPDSQETQYF.

The sample holds a few counts of this clonotype. The rearrangement joins TRBV25-1 to TRBJ1-1; the D is unclear. Trimming shortened V by 3 bases and J by 5 bases, and 4 bases separated the two germline ends. Germline V gene sequence: CDR1 MGHDK, CDR2 SYGVNS. The CDR3 extends over 11 amino acids. The CDR3 loop reads CASSDLTEAFF. CDR3 DNA: TGTGCCAGCAGTGATTTGACTGAAGCTTTCTTT.

This clonotype was seen a few times. The germline gene is not matched at one end of the junction; a read error may be the cause. The chain has TRBV6-1 and TRBJ2-2, with D maybe TRBD2 (6 bases). This CDR3 contains 14 residues. Germline-derived CDR1 and CDR2 are MNHNS and SASEGT. CDR3 nucleotide sequence: TGTGCCAGCAGGGAAGGGAGGTTTTTGGGGGAGCTGTTTTTT. It encodes CASREGRFLGELFF.

The CDR3 nucleotides are TGTGCCAGCAGTGAACGGGGGTCGTCTAGCACAGATACGCAGTATTTT. Its protein is CASSERGSSSTDTQYF. V usage is TRBV6-1 and J usage is TRBJ2-3; possible D gene TRBD2, 6 bases. CDR1 is MNHNS, CDR2 SASEGT, per germline. Trimming removed 2 bases from V and 0 bases from J, with 12 bases in between. The CDR3 length is 16 residues.

This chain links TRBV6-1 with TRBJ1-3; perhaps TRBD1 as D (6 bases). The CDR3 contains 14 residues. The V end was cut by 7 bases, the J end by 0 bases, with 10 bases between. The germline gives CDR1 MNHNS, CDR2 SASEGT. The CDR3, as DNA: TGTGCCAGCAAAGACAGGCACTCTGGAAACACCATATATTTT. Its protein is CASKDRHSGNTIYF.

Only a few counts were recorded for this clonotype. This could be a read error, since a much larger clone is one nucleotide away. This chain uses TRBV11-2 with TRBJ2-1, with D unclear. The CDR3 is made up of 13 amino acids. Per the germline V gene, CDR1 is SGHAT and CDR2 is FQNNGV. With 3 bases removed from V and 9 bases from J, the gap between germline ends came to 12 bases. CDR3 coding DNA: TGTGCCAGCAGCTTTGGCGAAAACATTGAGCAGTTCTTC. This gives the protein CASSFGENIEQFF.

This clonotype was observed once. V is TRBV6-5 and J is TRBJ2-1; D ambiguous. The CDR3 runs to 11 residues. The V gene's germline CDR1 is MNHEY and CDR2 SVGAGI. V was pared by 0 bases and J by 10 bases, with 4 bases between. The CDR3 DNA sequence: TGTGCCAGCAGTTACTCGAACGAGCAGTTCTTC. The encoded protein is CASSYSNEQFF.

The V call is TRBV12-3 or TRBV12-4, the J call TRBJ1-1; tentatively, D is TRBD1 (5 bases). The CDR3 is 17 amino acids. Deletions cut 6 bases from V and 3 bases from J, with 23 bases between. CDR3 sequence: CASSPKRPGPGDTEAFF. The CDR3 DNA is TGTGCCAGCAGCCCTAAGAGACCGGGACCGGGGGACACTGAAGCTTTCTTT.